This T cell receptor (beta chain) was profiled in a study of cytomegalovirus exposure and HLA in healthy donors. Findings of the study overall: Later analysis indicated greater clonal expansion among HLA-associated TCR beta chains than among equally common other chains.

Germline lookup yields CDR1 SGDLS and CDR2 YYNGEE. Deletions cut 2 bases from V and 10 bases from J, with 10 bases between. The length of the CDR3 is 13 residues. With regard to this clone: Its specificity is not known.

The primer mix had 60 Vbeta and 13 Jbeta primers. This table comes from immunoSEQ multiplex PCR, and its TCRdb copy is limited to in-frame clones, with some not included. The table records about 140,000 clones, 80% to 90% of them present only once. Sequenced sample: PBMCs. The TCR comes from a woman aged 40 to 50 in good health and CMV-seropositive. The chain couples TRBV9 to TRBJ1-6; D is possibly TRBD1 (6 bases). The CDR3 DNA is TGTGCCAGCAGCGTCTCAGGGGACTCACCCCTCCACTTT. This codes for CASSVSGDSPLHF.